This entry features one T cell receptor (beta chain) sequence. The entry originates in a study of blood T cell repertoires in COVID-19. Some clones are missing from TCRdb's copy, which holds only in-frame ones; the method was immunoSEQ multiplex PCR. The sample yields 270,000 or so clones, 82% seen once. The sample comprised peripheral blood. The receptor's source is a woman between 18 and 29 years old with acute or convalescent COVID-19.

The CDR3 here is CATSRGGLAIDEQFF. The CDR3 DNA reads as TGTGCCACCAGCAGAGGGGGACTAGCTATCGATGAGCAGTTCTTC. This chain links TRBV15 with TRBJ2-1; 9 bases align to TRBD2. V gave up 1 base and J gave up 8 bases; unmatched junction bases: 6. Germline V gene sequence: CDR1 LNHNV, CDR2 YYDKDF (reference sequence). The CDR3 has 15 amino acids.